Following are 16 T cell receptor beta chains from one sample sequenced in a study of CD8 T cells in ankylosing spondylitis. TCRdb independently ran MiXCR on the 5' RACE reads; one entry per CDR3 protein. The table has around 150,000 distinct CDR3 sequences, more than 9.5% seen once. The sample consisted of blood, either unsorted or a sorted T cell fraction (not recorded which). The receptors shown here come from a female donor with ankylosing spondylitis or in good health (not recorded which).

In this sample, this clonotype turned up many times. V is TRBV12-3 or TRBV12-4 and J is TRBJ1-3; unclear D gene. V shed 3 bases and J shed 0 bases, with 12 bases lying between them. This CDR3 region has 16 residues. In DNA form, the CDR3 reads TGTGCCAGCAGTTTGAAGCCGGCTAACTCTGGAAACACCATATATTTT. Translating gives CASSLKPANSGNTIYF.

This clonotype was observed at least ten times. The CDR3 loop reads CASSGTSGSHEQYF. DNA of the CDR3: TGTGCCAGCAGCGGGACTAGCGGGAGCCACGAGCAGTACTTC. The V call is TRBV7-8, the J call TRBJ2-7, with 14 bases aligning to TRBD2. With 5 bases clipped from V and 5 bases from J, the junction kept 2 bases outside the gene matches. Germline V gives CDR1 SGHVS, CDR2 FQNEAQ. The CDR3 has 14 amino acids.

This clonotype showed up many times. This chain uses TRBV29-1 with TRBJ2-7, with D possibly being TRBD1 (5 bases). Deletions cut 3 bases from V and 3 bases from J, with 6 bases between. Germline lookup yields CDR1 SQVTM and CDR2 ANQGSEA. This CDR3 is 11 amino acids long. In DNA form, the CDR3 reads TGCAGCGTTGAGGACAACTACGAGCAGTACTTC. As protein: CSVEDNYEQYF.

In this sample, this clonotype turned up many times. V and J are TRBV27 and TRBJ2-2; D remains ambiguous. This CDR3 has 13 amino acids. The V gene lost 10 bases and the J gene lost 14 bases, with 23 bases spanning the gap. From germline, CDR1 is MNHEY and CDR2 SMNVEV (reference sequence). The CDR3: CATPRGGSVGLFF. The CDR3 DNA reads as TGTGCCACACCTCGCGGCGGCAGCGTGGGCCTGTTTTTT.

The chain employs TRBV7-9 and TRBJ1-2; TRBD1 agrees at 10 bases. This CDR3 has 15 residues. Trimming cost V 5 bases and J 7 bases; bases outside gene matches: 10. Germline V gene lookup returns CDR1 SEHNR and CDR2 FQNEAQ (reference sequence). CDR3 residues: CASSPSDRGQVGYTF. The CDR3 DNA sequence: TGTGCCAGCAGCCCATCTGACAGGGGGCAGGTTGGCTACACCTTC.

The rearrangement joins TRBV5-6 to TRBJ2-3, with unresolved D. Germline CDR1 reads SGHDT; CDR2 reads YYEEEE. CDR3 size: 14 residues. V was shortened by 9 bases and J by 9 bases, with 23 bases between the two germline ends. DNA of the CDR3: TGTGCCATGGGCCCCGGGCGCCTCGGAGAGACGCAGTATTTT. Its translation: CAMGPGRLGETQYF.

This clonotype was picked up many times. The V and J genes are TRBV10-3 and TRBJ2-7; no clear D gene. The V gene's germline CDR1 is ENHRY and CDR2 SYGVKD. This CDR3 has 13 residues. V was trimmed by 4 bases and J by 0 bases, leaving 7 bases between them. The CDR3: CAISGVSSYEQYF. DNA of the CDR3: TGTGCCATCAGTGGAGTAAGCTCCTACGAGCAGTACTTC.

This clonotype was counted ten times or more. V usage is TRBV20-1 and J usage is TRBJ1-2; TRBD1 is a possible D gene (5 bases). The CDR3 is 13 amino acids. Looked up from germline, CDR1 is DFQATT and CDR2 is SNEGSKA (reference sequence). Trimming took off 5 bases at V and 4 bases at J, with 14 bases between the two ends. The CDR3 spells CSALREDGYGYTF. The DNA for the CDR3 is TGCAGTGCTCTCAGGGAGGACGGCTATGGCTACACCTTC.

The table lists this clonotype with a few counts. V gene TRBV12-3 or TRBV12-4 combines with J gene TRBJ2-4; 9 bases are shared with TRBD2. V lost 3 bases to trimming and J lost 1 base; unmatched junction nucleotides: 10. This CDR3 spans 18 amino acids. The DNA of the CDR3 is TGTGCCAGCAGTTTTTGGCTAGCGGGAAGAGAGGCCAAAAACATTCAGTACTTC. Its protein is CASSFWLAGREAKNIQYF.

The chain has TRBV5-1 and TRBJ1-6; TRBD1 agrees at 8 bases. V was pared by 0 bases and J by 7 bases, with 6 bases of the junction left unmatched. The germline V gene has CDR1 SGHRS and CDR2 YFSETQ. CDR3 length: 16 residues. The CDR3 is CASSLGQGYGNSPLHF. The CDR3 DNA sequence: TGCGCCAGCAGCTTGGGACAGGGGTACGGGAATTCACCCCTCCACTTT.

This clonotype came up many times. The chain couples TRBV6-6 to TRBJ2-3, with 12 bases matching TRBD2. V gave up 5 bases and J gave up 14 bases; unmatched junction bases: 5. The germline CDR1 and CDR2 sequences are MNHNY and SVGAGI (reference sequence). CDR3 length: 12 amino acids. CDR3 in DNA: TGTGCCAGCAGTAAATCTAGCGGGGGGGGGTATTTT. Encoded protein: CASSKSSGGGYF.

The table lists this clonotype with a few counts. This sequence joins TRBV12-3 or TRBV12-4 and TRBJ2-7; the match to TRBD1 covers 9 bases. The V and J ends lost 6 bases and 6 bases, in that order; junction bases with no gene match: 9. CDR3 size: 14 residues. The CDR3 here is CASRLSGTGSEQYF. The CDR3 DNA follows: TGTGCCAGCAGACTCTCCGGGACAGGGAGCGAGCAGTACTTC.

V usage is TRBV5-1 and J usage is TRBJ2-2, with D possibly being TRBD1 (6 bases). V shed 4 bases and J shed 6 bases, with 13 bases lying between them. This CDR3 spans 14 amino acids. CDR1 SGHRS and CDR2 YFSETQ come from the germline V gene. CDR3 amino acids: CASSPQGSAGELFF. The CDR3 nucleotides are TGCGCCAGCAGCCCACAGGGATCGGCCGGGGAGCTGTTTTTT.

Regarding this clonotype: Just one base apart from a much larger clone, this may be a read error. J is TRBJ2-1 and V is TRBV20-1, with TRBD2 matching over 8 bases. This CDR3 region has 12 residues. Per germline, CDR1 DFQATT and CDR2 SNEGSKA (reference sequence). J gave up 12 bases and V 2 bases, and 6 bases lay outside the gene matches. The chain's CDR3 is CSARTSGYGQFF. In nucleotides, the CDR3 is TGCAGTGCTAGAACTAGCGGATATGGGCAGTTCTTC.

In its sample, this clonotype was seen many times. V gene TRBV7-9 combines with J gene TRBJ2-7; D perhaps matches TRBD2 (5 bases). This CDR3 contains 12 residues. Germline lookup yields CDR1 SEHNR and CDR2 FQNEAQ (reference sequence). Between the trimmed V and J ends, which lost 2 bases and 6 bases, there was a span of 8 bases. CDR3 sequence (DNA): TGTGCCAGCAGCTTATACCGGGGCGAGCAGTACTTC. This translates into CASSLYRGEQYF.

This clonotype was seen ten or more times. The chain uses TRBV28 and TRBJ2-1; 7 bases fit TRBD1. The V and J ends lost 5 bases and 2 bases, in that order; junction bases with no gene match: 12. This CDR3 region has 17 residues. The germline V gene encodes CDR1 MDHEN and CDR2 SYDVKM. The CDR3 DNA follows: TGTGCCAGCAGTCAGCCACGGACAGGTCTCCCCTACAATGAGCAGTTCTTC. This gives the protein CASSQPRTGLPYNEQFF.